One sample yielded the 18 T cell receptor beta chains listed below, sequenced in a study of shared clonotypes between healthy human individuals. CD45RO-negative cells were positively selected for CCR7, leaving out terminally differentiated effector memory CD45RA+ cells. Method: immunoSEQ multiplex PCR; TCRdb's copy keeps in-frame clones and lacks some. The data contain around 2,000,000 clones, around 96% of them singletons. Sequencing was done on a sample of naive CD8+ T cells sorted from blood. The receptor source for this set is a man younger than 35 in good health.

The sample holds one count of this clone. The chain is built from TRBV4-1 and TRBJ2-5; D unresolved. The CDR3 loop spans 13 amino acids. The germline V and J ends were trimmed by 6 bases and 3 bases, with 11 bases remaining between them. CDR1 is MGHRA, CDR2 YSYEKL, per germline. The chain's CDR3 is CASSIDTEETQYF. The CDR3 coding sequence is TGCGCCAGCAGTATAGACACGGAAGAGACCCAGTACTTC.

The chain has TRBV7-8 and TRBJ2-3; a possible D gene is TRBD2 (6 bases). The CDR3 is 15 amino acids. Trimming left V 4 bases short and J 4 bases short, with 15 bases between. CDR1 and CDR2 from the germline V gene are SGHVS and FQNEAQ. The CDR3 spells CASSSTSSVPDTQYF. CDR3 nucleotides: TGTGCCAGCAGCTCGACTAGTTCAGTCCCAGATACGCAGTATTTT.

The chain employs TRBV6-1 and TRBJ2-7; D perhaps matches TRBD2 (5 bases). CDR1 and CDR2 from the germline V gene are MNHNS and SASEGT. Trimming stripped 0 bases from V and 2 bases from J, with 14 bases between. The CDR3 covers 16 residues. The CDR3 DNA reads TGTGCCAGCAGTGAAGCAACCAGCGGATTTCCCTACGAGCAGTACTTC. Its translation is CASSEATSGFPYEQYF.

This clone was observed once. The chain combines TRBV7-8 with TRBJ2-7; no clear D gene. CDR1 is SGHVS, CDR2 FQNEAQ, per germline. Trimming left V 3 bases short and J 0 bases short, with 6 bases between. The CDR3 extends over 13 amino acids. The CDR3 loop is CASSFESSYEQYF. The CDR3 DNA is TGTGCCAGCAGCTTCGAAAGCTCCTACGAGCAGTACTTC.

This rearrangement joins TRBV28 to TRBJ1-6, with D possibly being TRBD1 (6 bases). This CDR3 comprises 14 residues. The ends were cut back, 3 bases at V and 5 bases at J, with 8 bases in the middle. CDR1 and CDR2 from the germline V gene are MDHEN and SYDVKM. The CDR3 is CASSFRGNNSPLHF. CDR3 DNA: TGTGCCAGCAGTTTCAGGGGAAATAATTCACCCCTCCACTTT. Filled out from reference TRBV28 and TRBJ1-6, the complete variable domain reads DVKVTQSSRYLVKRTGEKVFLECVQDMDHENMFWYRQDPGLGLRLIYFSYDVKMKEKGDIPEGYSVSREKKERFSLILESASTNQTSMYLCASSFRGNNSPLHFGNGTRLTVT.

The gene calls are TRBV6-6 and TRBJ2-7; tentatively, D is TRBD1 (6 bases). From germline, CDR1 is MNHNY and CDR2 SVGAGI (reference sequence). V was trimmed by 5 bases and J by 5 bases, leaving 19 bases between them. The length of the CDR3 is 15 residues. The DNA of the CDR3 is TGTGCCAGCAGTCTATTCGGAAACAGGGTTGACGAGCAGTACTTC. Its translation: CASSLFGNRVDEQYF.

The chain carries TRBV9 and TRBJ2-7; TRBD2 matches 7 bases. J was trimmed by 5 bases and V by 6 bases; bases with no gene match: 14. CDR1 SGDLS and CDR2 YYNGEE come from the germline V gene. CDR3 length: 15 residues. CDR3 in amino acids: CASNLGGRIGDEQYF. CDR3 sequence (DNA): TGTGCCAGCAACCTCGGCGGGAGAATCGGTGACGAGCAGTACTTC.

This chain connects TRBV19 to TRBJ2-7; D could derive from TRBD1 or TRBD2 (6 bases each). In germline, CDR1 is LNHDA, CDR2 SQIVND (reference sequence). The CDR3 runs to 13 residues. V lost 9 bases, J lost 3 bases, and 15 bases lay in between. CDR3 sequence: CASGGGLFYEQYF. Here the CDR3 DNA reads TGTGCCAGCGGAGGGGGATTATTCTACGAGCAGTACTTC.

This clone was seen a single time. The CDR3 sequence is CASSGLQGYEQYF. CDR3 DNA: TGTGCCAGTAGTGGCCTACAGGGGTACGAGCAGTACTTC. J is TRBJ2-7 and V is TRBV19; 7 bases agree with TRBD1. CDR3 length: 13 amino acids. Germline loops: CDR1 LNHDA, CDR2 SQIVND (reference sequence). The trim removed 5 bases at V and 4 bases at J, leaving 5 bases unmatched.

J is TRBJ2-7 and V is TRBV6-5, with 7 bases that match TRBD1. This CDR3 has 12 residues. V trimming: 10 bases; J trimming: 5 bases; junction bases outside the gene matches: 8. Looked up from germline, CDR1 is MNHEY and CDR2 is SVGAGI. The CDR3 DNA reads TGTGCCACCACGACAGGGTACAACGAGCAGTACTTC. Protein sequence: CATTTGYNEQYF.

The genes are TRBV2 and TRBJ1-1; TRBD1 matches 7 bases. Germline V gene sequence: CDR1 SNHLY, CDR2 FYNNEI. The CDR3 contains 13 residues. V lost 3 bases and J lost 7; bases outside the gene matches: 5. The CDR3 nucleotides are TGTGCCAGCAGTGACGGACAGGACCGTGAAGCTTTCTTT. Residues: CASSDGQDREAFF.

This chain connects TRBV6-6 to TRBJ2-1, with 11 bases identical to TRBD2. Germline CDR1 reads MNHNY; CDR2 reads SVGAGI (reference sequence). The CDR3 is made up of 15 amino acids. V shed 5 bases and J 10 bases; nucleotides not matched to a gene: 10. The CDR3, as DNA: TGTGCCAGCAGTGACATAGCGGGAGGGTCAATCGAGCAGTTCTTC. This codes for CASSDIAGGSIEQFF.

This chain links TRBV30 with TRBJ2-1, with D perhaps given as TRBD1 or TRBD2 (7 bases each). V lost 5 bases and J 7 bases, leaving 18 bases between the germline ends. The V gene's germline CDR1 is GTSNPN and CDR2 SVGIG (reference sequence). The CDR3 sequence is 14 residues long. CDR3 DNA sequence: TGTGCCTGGGCCCAGGGGGGGGGCTTAAATGAGCAGTTCTTC. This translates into CAWAQGGGLNEQFF.

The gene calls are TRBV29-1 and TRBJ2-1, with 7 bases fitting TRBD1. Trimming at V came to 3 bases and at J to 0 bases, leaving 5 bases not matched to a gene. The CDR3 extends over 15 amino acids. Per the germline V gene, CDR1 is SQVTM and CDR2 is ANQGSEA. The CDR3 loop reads CSVDGTENSYNEQFF. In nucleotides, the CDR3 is TGCAGCGTTGACGGGACAGAAAACTCCTACAATGAGCAGTTCTTC.

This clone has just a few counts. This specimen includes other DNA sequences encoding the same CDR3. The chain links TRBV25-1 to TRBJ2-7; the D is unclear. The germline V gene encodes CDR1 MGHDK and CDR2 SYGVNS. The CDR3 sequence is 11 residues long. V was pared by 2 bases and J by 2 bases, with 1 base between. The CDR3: CASSEAYEQYF. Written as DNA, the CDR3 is TGTGCCAGCAGTGAAGCCTACGAGCAGTACTTC.

The CDR3 nucleotides are TGTGCCTGGAGTGTAGAGTCGGGAAGTGAGCAGTACTTC. Protein: CAWSVESGSEQYF. This sequence joins TRBV30 and TRBJ2-7, with D maybe TRBD2 (5 bases). CDR1 and CDR2 from the germline V gene are GTSNPN and SVGIG (reference sequence). With 0 bases removed from V and 7 bases from J, the gap between germline ends came to 13 bases. CDR3 length: 13 amino acids.

The CDR3 DNA follows: TGTGCCAGCAAATTCGAAACAGGGGGCATGGAGACCCAGTACTTC. Protein product: CASKFETGGMETQYF. V is TRBV2 and J is TRBJ2-5, with 9 bases fitting TRBD1. There are 15 residues in the CDR3. V gave up 7 bases and J gave up 5 bases; unmatched junction bases: 11. CDR1 SNHLY and CDR2 FYNNEI come from the germline V gene.

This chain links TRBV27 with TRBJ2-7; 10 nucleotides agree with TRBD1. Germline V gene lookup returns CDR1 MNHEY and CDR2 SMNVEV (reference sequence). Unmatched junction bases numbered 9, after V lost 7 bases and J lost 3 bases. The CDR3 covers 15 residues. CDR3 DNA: TGTGCCAGCACCCAATACGGGACAGGGGTCTACGAGCAGTACTTC. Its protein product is CASTQYGTGVYEQYF.